This T cell receptor (beta chain) was sequenced for a study of blood T cells in healthy people across ages. In the case of this clonotype: The antigen remains unidentified.

Regarding the study as a whole: Any changes in expanded clonotypes were possibly confounded, as donor CMV status remained unknown. A greater number of naive CD4+ cells and higher diversity distinguished long-lived donors from aged donors.

Next came a second PCR, run for about 6 to 12 cycles, which used a sample-barcoded 5' primer along with a J-beta primer mix. In TCRdb, the 5' RACE reads were re-called with MiXCR into one record per CDR3 protein. The sample shows hundreds of thousands of distinct CDR3 sequences, 25% of them seen only once. This sample was shared with a second study, whose subject was T cells of mothers and their children. That report notes: Samples were provided by three healthy Caucasian mothers and their six children. Related and unrelated pairs show similar thymic shaping of TCR recombination output.

The sequenced sample consisted of blood. This sequence was found in a boy younger than 18 in good health.

The DNA of the CDR3 is TGCGCCAGCAGCTCAGGCGACACTAATGAAAAACTGTTTTTT. Its protein is CASSSGDTNEKLFF. The gene calls are TRBV5-1 and TRBJ1-4; D remains ambiguous. Germline CDR1 reads SGHRS; CDR2 reads YFSETQ. The CDR3 is 14 residues long. V was clipped by 3 bases and J by 2 bases, with 8 bases between them.